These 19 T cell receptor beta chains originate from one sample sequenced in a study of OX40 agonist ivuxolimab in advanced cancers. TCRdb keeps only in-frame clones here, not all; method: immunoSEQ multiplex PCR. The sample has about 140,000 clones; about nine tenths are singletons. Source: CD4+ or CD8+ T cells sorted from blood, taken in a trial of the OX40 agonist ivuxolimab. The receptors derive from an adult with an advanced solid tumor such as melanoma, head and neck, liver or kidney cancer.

As DNA, the CDR3 is TGTGCCAGCAGGGACCCGGGGTGGAATACTGAAGCTTTCTTT. Protein sequence: CASRDPGWNTEAFF. The chain joins TRBV28 to TRBJ1-1; no definite D call. The CDR3 totals 14 residues. V shed 6 bases and J shed 5 bases, with 16 bases lying between them. From germline, CDR1 is MDHEN and CDR2 SYDVKM.

The DNA for the CDR3 is TGTGCCAGCAGTTCTACCGGGACAGGGTATTCTGAGCAGTTCTTC. Protein sequence: CASSSTGTGYSEQFF. The chain employs TRBV27 and TRBJ2-1; TRBD1 aligns across 9 bases. Losses at the gene ends were 4 bases for V and 9 bases for J; bases not matched to a gene: 10. The length of the CDR3 is 15 residues. Germline CDR1 and CDR2: MNHEY and SMNVEV (reference sequence).

The CDR3 loop is CASSQLSNRGAFF. Here the CDR3 DNA reads TGTGCCAGCAGCCAGTTAAGTAACAGGGGAGCTTTCTTT. This rearrangement joins TRBV14 to TRBJ1-1; 7 nucleotides align to TRBD1. CDR3 length: 13 residues. CDR1 and CDR2 from the germline V gene are SGHDN and FVKESK. J lost 10 bases, V lost 3 bases, and 8 bases had no gene match.

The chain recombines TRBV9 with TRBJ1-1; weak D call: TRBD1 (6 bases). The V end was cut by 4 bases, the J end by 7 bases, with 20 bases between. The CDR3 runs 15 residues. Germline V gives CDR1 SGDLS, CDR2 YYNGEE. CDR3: CASSPTLDSELEAFF. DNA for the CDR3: TGTGCCAGCAGCCCTACACTGGACAGCGAGCTTGAAGCTTTCTTT.

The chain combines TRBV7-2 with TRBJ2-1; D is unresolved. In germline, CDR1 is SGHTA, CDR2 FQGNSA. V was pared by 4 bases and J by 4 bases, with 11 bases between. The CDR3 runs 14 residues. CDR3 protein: CASSSSARYNEQFF. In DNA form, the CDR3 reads TGTGCCAGCAGCTCATCTGCCCGTTACAATGAGCAGTTCTTC.

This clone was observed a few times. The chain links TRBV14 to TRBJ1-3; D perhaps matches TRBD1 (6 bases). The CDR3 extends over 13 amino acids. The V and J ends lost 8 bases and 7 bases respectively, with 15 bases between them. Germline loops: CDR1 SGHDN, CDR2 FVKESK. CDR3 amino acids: CASRGGRRNTIYF. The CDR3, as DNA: TGTGCCAGCCGGGGGGGCAGGCGGAACACCATATATTTT.

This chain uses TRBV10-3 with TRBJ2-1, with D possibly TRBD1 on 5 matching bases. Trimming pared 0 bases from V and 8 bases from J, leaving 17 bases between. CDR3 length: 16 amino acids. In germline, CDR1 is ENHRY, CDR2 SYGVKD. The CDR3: CAISESGRVGVDEQFF. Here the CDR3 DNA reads TGTGCCATCAGTGAGTCCGGCAGGGTTGGGGTCGATGAGCAGTTCTTC.

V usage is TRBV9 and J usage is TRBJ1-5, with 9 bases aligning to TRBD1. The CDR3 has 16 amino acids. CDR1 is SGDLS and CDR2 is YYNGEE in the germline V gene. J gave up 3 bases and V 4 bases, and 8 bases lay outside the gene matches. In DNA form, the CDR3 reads TGTGCCAGCAGCCCCGGGACAGGGCGACCCAATCAGCCCCAGCATTTT. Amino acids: CASSPGTGRPNQPQHF.

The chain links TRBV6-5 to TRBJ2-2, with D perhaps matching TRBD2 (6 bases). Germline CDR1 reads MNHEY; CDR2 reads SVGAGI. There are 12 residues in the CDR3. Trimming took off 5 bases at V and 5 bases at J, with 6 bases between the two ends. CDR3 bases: TGTGCCAGCAGTCGGGGGACCGGGGAGCTGTTTTTT. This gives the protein CASSRGTGELFF.

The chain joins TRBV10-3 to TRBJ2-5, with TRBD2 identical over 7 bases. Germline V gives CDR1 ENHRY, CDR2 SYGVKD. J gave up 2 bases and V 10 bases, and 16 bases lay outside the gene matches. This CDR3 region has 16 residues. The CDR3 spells CATSNLADNSQETQYF. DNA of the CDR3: TGTGCCACCTCAAATCTAGCGGACAATTCACAAGAGACCCAGTACTTC.

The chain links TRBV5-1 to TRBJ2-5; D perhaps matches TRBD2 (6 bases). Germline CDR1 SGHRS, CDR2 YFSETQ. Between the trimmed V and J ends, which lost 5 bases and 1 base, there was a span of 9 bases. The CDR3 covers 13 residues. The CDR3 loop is CASRAGFQETQYF. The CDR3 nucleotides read TGCGCCAGCAGAGCGGGTTTCCAAGAGACCCAGTACTTC.

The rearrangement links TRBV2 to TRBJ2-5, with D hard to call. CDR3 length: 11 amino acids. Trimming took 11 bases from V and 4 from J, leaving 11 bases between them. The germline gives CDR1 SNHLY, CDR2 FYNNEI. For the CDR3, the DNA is TGTGCCGGTGGCAGAAGAGAGACCCAGTACTTC. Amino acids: CAGGRRETQYF.

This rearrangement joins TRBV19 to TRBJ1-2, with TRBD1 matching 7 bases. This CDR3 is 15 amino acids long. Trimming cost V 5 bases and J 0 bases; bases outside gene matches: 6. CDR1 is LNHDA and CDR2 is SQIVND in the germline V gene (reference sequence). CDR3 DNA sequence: TGTGCCAGTAGTTCCGGGACAGCGACTAACTATGGCTACACCTTC. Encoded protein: CASSSGTATNYGYTF.

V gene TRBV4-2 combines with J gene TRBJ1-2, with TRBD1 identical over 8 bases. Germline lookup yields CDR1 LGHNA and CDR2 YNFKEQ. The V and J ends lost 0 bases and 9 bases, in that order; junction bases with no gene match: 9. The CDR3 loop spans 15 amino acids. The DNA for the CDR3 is TGTGCCAGCAGCCAAGACTCGGACAGGGTTATCCGCTACACCTTC. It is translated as CASSQDSDRVIRYTF.

The CDR3 is CASRAQGSYEQYF. In nucleotides, the CDR3 is TGTGCCAGCAGGGCACAGGGTTCGTACGAGCAGTACTTC. This sequence joins TRBV6-5 and TRBJ2-7; D might be TRBD1 (6 bases). Trimming took 6 bases from V and 4 from J, leaving 13 bases between them. Germline CDR1 MNHEY, CDR2 SVGAGI. CDR3 size: 13 residues.

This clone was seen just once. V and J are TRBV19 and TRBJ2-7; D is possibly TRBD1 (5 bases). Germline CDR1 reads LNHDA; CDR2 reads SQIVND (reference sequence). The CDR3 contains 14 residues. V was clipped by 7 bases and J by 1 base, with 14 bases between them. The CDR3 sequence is CASTQSGASYEQYF. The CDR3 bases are TGTGCCAGTACCCAGAGTGGGGCTTCCTACGAGCAGTACTTC.

CDR3 loop: CASTWRQGSSYNEQFF. As DNA, the CDR3 is TGCGCCAGCACCTGGCGGCAGGGGAGCTCCTACAATGAGCAGTTCTTC. The chain joins TRBV5-1 to TRBJ2-1, with D maybe TRBD1 (6 bases). CDR1 and CDR2 (germline): SGHRS, YFSETQ. This CDR3 contains 16 residues. V was pared by 6 bases and J by 0 bases, with 16 bases between.

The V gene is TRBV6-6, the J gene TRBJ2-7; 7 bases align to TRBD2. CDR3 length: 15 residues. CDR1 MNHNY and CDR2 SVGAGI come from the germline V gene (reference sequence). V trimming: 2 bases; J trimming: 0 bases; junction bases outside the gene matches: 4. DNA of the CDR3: TGTGCCAGCAGTTACGCGGGGGAGAGCTCCTACGAGCAGTACTTC. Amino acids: CASSYAGESSYEQYF.

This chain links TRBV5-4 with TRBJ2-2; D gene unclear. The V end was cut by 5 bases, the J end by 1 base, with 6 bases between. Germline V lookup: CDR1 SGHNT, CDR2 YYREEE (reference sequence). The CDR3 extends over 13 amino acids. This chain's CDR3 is CASRPENTGELFF. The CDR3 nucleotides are TGTGCCAGCAGACCCGAGAACACCGGGGAGCTGTTTTTT.